These T cell receptor beta chains were read from a single sample in a study of ipilimumab plus nivolumab after autologous stem cell transplantation. Clones were sequenced by immunoSEQ multiplex PCR, and TCRdb holds only the in-frame ones, with some missing. The sample consists of about 40,000 clones, almost 95% of them appearing once. This specimen consisted of PBMCs, obtained in a trial of ipilimumab plus nivolumab as post-transplant consolidation. The receptor source for this set is a male donor with multiple myeloma. The CDR3 runs from the conserved cysteine through the conserved F or W. The D gene is left open where the match is weak. The listing skips clone size in some rows; elsewhere it reads once, few, many or a size class.

>TRBJ2-1|-|16|TRBV29-1|TRBD1
CSVEAPDRVSYNEQFF
TGCAGCGTTGAAGCCCCCGACAGGGTCTCCTACAATGAGCAGTTCTTC
>TRBJ1-6|-|15|TRBV5-1|-
CASSLAGGERSPLHF
TGCGCCAGCAGCTTGGCCGGCGGAGAGAGATCACCCCTCCACTTT
>TRBJ2-1|-|18|TRBV7-2|TRBD2
CASSSRTSGGVSYNEQFF
TGTGCCAGCAGCTCAAGGACTAGCGGGGGGGTTTCCTACAATGAGCAGTTCTTC
>TRBJ2-1|few|16|TRBV7-3|TRBD1
CASSPGTGAPYNEQFF
TGTGCCAGCAGCCCCGGGACAGGGGCCCCCTACAATGAGCAGTTCTTC
>TRBJ2-2|-|12|TRBV28|-
CAIRRNTGELFF
TGTGCCATACGCAGGAACACCGGGGAGCTGTTTTTT
>TRBJ1-5|-|14|TRBV30|-
CAWSRLGFRQPQHF
TGTGCCTGGAGTCGGTTAGGGTTTCGGCAGCCCCAGCATTTT
>TRBJ2-1|-|16|TRBV5-4|TRBD2
CASSLVRTSGYNEQFF
TGTGCCAGCAGCTTGGTTCGGACTAGCGGTTACAATGAGCAGTTCTTC
>TRBJ1-1|-|13|TRBV10-3|TRBD1
CAISQTGDTEAFF
TGTGCCATCAGTCAGACAGGGGATACTGAAGCTTTCTTT
>TRBJ1-2|-|16|TRBV6-5|-
CASSYSGGRSLYGYTF
TGTGCCAGCAGTTACTCGGGTGGCAGATCCCTCTATGGCTACACCTTC
>TRBJ2-7|-|13|TRBV5-1|TRBD2
CASVSGGPDEQYF
TGCGCCAGCGTGTCGGGGGGGCCGGACGAGCAGTACTTC
>TRBJ2-2|-|16|TRBV7-2|TRBD2
CASSSRLAANTGELFF
TGTGCCAGCAGCTCGAGACTAGCGGCGAACACCGGGGAGCTGTTTTTT
>TRBJ2-3|once|14|TRBV5-1|-
CASSLPGGTDTQYF
TGCGCCAGCAGCTTGCCTGGGGGCACAGATACGCAGTATTTT
>TRBJ1-1|once|13|TRBV4-2|-
CASSQELITEAFF
TGTGCCAGCAGCCAAGAGCTGATCACTGAAGCTTTCTTT
>TRBJ2-7|-|15|TRBV4-1|TRBD1
CASSQVSGTAYEQYF
TGCGCCAGCAGCCAAGTGTCCGGGACAGCCTACGAGCAGTACTTC
>TRBJ2-7|-|13|TRBV30|TRBD1
CAWSVQGSYEQYF
TGTGCCTGGAGTGTACAGGGGTCCTACGAGCAGTACTTC
>TRBJ2-5|once|16|TRBV4-1|-
CASSQGRTPWQETQYF
TGCGCCAGCAGCCAAGGGAGGACACCTTGGCAAGAGACCCAGTACTTC
>TRBJ2-3|-|14|TRBV11-3|-
CASSLRSGSDTQYF
TGTGCCAGCAGCTTAAGGAGCGGATCAGATACGCAGTATTTT
>TRBJ2-7|-|13|TRBV10-3|-
CAPHRDLSYEQYF
TGTGCCCCTCATCGTGACCTCTCCTACGAGCAGTACTTC
>TRBJ2-7|once|16|TRBV23-1|-
CASRTSHRRRRYEQYF
TGCGCCAGCAGAACCTCCCATCGTAGACGCCGCTACGAGCAGTACTTC
>TRBJ1-2|-|14|TRBV7-8|TRBD1
CASSLEDRVYGYTF
TGTGCCAGCAGCTTAGAGGACAGGGTCTATGGCTACACCTTC
>TRBJ2-7|-|16|TRBV27|TRBD2
CASSLYPGLATYEQYF
TGTGCCAGCAGTCTATACCCGGGACTAGCTACCTACGAGCAGTACTTC
>TRBJ2-5|-|15|TRBV7-8|TRBD2
CASSLTGTTPWGQYF
TGTGCCAGCAGCTTAACCGGGACTACCCCATGGGGCCAGTACTTC
>TRBJ1-2|-|15|TRBV7-2|TRBD1
CASSYRDRYQGGYTF
TGTGCCAGCAGCTATCGGGACAGGTACCAAGGGGGCTACACCTTC
>TRBJ1-1|-|15|TRBV30|-
CAWTSTSGAWTEAFF
TGTGCCTGGACCAGTACCTCAGGGGCTTGGACTGAAGCTTTCTTT
>TRBJ1-4|-|16|TRBV4-3|TRBD1
CASSQVPGGGDEKLFF
TGCGCCAGCAGCCAAGTTCCAGGGGGTGGCGATGAAAAACTGTTTTTT
>TRBJ2-7|-|14|TRBV23-1|-
CASSRSAGRCEQYF
TGCGCCAGCAGTCGGTCTGCAGGTCGATGCGAGCAGTACTTC
>TRBJ2-3|-|12|TRBV7-9|-
CASSTGADTQYF
TGTGCCAGCAGCACCGGCGCAGATACGCAGTATTTT
>TRBJ2-3|-|18|TRBV4-3|TRBD2
CASSLEVAGGLQADTQYF
TGCGCCAGCAGCCTGGAAGTAGCGGGGGGGCTCCAGGCAGATACGCAGTATTTT
>TRBJ2-1|-|16|TRBV19|-
CASSPEIAEGYNEQFF
TGTGCCAGTAGTCCCGAGATAGCGGAGGGCTACAATGAGCAGTTCTTC
>TRBJ2-1|once|15|TRBV6-5|-
CASSYRRGVGDEQFF
TGTGCCAGCAGTTACCGGCGAGGGGTTGGGGATGAGCAGTTCTTC
>TRBJ2-3|-|16|TRBV15|TRBD2
CATSRELAGLPDTQYF
TGTGCCACCAGCAGGGAACTAGCGGGATTACCAGATACGCAGTATTTT
>TRBJ2-7|-|15|TRBV4-1|TRBD1
CASSSGQGPSYEQYF
TGCGCCAGCAGCTCAGGACAGGGGCCGTCCTACGAGCAGTACTTC
>TRBJ2-3|-|16|TRBV9|-
CASSVGGLKSADTQYF
TGTGCCAGCAGCGTAGGAGGTTTGAAGAGCGCAGATACGCAGTATTTT
>TRBJ1-2|-|13|TRBV30|-
CAWKMEVGGGYTF
TGTGCCTGGAAGATGGAGGTGGGGGGGGGCTACACCTTC
>TRBJ1-4|-|13|TRBV7-6|-
CASSPGIGEKLFF
TGTGCCAGCAGCCCTGGGATCGGAGAAAAACTGTTTTTT
>TRBJ2-5|-|14|TRBV7-9|TRBD1
CASSLSTGEETQYF
TGTGCCAGCAGCTTAAGCACAGGGGAAGAGACCCAGTACTTC
>TRBJ2-3|-|11|TRBV28|-
CASSPTRTQYF
TGTGCCAGCAGTCCCACTAGGACGCAGTATTTT
>TRBJ1-2|-|15|TRBV4-3|-
CASSPLPRGGLGYTF
TGCGCCAGCAGCCCCTTACCCAGGGGTGGACTTGGCTACACCTTC
>TRBJ1-1|-|13|TRBV7-9|TRBD1
CAGRQGANTEAFF
TGTGCCGGAAGACAGGGGGCCAACACTGAAGCTTTCTTT
>TRBJ2-1|-|15|TRBV7-2|-
CASTPEGVSYNEQFF
TGTGCCAGCACGCCTGAAGGGGTGTCCTACAATGAGCAGTTCTTC
>TRBJ1-5|-|12|TRBV7-9|-
CASSLDRQPQHF
TGTGCCAGCAGCTTAGACAGGCAGCCCCAGCATTTT
>TRBJ1-1|-|13|TRBV27|-
CASSFQRTTEAFF
TGTGCCAGCAGTTTCCAGCGAACGACTGAAGCTTTCTTT
>TRBJ2-7|-|16|TRBV7-8|TRBD2
CASSATRLAGAYEQYF
TGTGCCAGCAGCGCGACCAGACTAGCGGGGGCCTACGAGCAGTACTTC
>TRBJ2-1|-|11|TRBV28|-
CASGRYNEQFF
TGTGCCAGCGGCCGTTACAATGAGCAGTTCTTC
>TRBJ2-3|once|14|TRBV30|-
CAWRGALARDTQYF
TGTGCCTGGCGGGGGGCCTTGGCTAGAGATACGCAGTATTTT